This is a list of T cell receptor beta chains from one sample in a study of human T cells and chemical hapten exposure. TCRdb reanalysed the RACE reads using MiXCR and keeps one entry per CDR3 protein. The sample lists under 300,000 distinct CDR3 sequences, 7.5% to 10% occurring once. The material sequenced was whole blood, taken in connection with sensitization to the hapten diphenylcyclopropenone (DPC). These receptors all come from a woman between 40 and 55 years old with alopecia areata. Some clones in this sample may be carry-over from other donors' samples. The CDR3 runs from the conserved cysteine through the conserved F or W. A D gene is named only where the DNA matches it firmly. Not every row has a clone size; where given, it reads once, few, many or a size class.

CDR3	DNA	size	V	J	D
CASSHLGDRADQPQHF	TGTGCCAGCAGTCACTTGGGGGACAGGGCAGATCAGCCCCAGCATTTT	-	TRBV6-1	TRBJ1-5	TRBD1
CSASAADTQYF	TGCAGTGCCTCTGCTGCAGATACGCAGTATTTT	many	TRBV20-1	TRBJ2-3	-
CASSLGASGPTDTQYF	TGTGCCAGCAGCTTAGGAGCCAGCGGGCCCACAGATACGCAGTATTTT	-	TRBV11-2	TRBJ2-3	-
CASSRTGVSPGELFF	TGTGCCAGTAGCCGGACAGGGGTGTCACCCGGGGAGCTGTTTTTT	-	TRBV19	TRBJ2-2	TRBD1
CASSPSAFPNYGYTF	TGCGCCAGCAGCCCCTCTGCGTTCCCTAACTATGGCTACACCTTC	few	TRBV4-1	TRBJ1-2	-
CASSPGYVNTEAFF	TGTGCCAGCAGCCCCGGTTATGTGAACACTGAAGCTTTCTTT	few	TRBV16	TRBJ1-1	-
CSARDFPAEYGYTF	TGCAGTGCTAGAGATTTCCCGGCGGAATATGGCTACACCTTC	many	TRBV20-1	TRBJ1-2	-
CASSPSTSPLHF	TGTGCCAGCAGTCCTAGTACCTCACCCCTCCACTTT	few	TRBV7-9	TRBJ1-6	-
CASTQDRAGPNTEAFF	TGCGCCAGCACCCAGGACAGGGCGGGCCCTAACACTGAAGCTTTCTTT	few	TRBV4-1	TRBJ1-1	TRBD1
CASSPPSANTQYF	TGTGCCAGCAGCCCCCCTAGCGCTAATACGCAGTATTTT	-	TRBV7-9	TRBJ2-3	-
CASSVGLAANTGELFF	TGTGCCAGCAGCGTAGGGCTAGCGGCCAACACCGGGGAGCTGTTTTTT	-	TRBV9	TRBJ2-2	TRBD2
CASSPGSLAGAGEQFF	TGTGCCAGCAGCCCAGGGTCGCTAGCGGGAGCTGGTGAGCAGTTCTTC	-	TRBV28	TRBJ2-1	TRBD2
CASRPWSSGELFF	TGTGCCAGCCGCCCTTGGTCTTCCGGGGAGCTGTTTTTT	many	TRBV7-9	TRBJ2-2	-
CASNSVGRGYEQYF	TGTGCCAGCAACTCAGTGGGCAGAGGCTACGAGCAGTACTTC	-	TRBV27	TRBJ2-7	-
CASSQYTWEQVDTGELFF	TGCGCCAGCAGTCAGTACACTTGGGAACAGGTGGACACCGGGGAGCTGTTTTTT	-	TRBV23-1	TRBJ2-2	-
CASSQGTGILTDTQYF	TGCGCCAGCAGCCAAGGTACAGGGATTTTAACAGATACGCAGTATTTT	once	TRBV4-3	TRBJ2-3	-
CSGTGGGSYEQYF	TGCAGTGGAACTGGGGGGGGTTCCTACGAGCAGTACTTC	many	TRBV20-1	TRBJ2-7	TRBD2
CASSGRGVGNTIYF	TGTGCCAGCAGTGGTCGCGGTGTCGGAAACACCATATATTTT	-	TRBV6-1	TRBJ1-3	-
CASSLVGGSGANVLTF	TGTGCCAGCAGCCTCGTAGGGGGCTCTGGGGCCAACGTCCTGACTTTC	few	TRBV4-2	TRBJ2-6	-
CASSQGFETQYF	TGTGCCAGCAGCCAGGGTTTTGAGACCCAGTACTTC	many	TRBV12-3/TRBV12-4	TRBJ2-5	-
CASSSGTRNEKLFF	TGTGCCAGCAGCTCCGGGACACGGAATGAAAAACTGTTTTTT	many	TRBV6-5	TRBJ1-4	-
CASSQGDRQNTGELFF	TGCGCCAGCAGCCAGGGGGACAGGCAGAACACCGGGGAGCTGTTTTTT	few	TRBV4-3	TRBJ2-2	TRBD1
CSAAGTSGRAVDEQFF	TGCAGTGCCGCTGGGACTAGCGGGAGGGCAGTCGATGAGCAGTTCTTC	-	TRBV20-1	TRBJ2-1	TRBD2
CASSPQYSNQPQHF	TGTGCCAGCTCACCACAGTATAGCAATCAGCCCCAGCATTTT	-	TRBV18	TRBJ1-5	-
CASSLAPGHSWPGELFF	TGTGCCAGCAGTTTAGCGCCGGGACACTCCTGGCCCGGGGAGCTGTTTTTT	few	TRBV12-3/TRBV12-4	TRBJ2-2	-
CASRTPLNGLQTETQYF	TGTGCCAGCCGGACCCCCCTTAATGGCCTTCAGACGGAGACCCAGTACTTC	many	TRBV28	TRBJ2-5	-
CASTDGTSGRAQQFF	TGTGCCAGCACCGACGGGACTAGCGGGAGGGCCCAGCAGTTCTTC	few	TRBV6-2/TRBV6-3	TRBJ2-1	TRBD2
CASSLSLRDRLSGANVLTF	TGTGCCAGCAGTTTATCCCTCCGGGATCGCCTTTCTGGGGCCAACGTCCTGACTTTC	few	TRBV27	TRBJ2-6	-
CASSPPNRGKTEAFF	TGTGCCAGCTCACCTCCTAACAGGGGAAAAACTGAAGCTTTCTTT	few	TRBV18	TRBJ1-1	TRBD1
CASSAGLANTEAFF	TGTGCCAGCAGCGCGGGACTGGCGAACACTGAAGCTTTCTTT	many	TRBV9	TRBJ1-1	-
CASRVYPRGGLAGGRSYNEQFF	TGTGCCAGCAGGGTATACCCTCGAGGGGGACTAGCGGGAGGTCGCTCCTACAATGAGCAGTTCTTC	-	TRBV12-3/TRBV12-4	TRBJ2-1	TRBD2
CASSGSVHNEQFF	TGTGCCAGCAGCGGCAGCGTCCACAATGAGCAGTTCTTC	few	TRBV14	TRBJ2-1	-
CASSQGAGGGYEQYF	TGTGCCAGCAGCCAAGGGGCGGGAGGAGGCTACGAGCAGTACTTC	-	TRBV7-6	TRBJ2-7	TRBD2
CASSQVAGGPYEQYF	TGTGCCAGCAGCCAAGTAGCGGGAGGGCCCTACGAGCAGTACTTC	few	TRBV3-1	TRBJ2-7	TRBD2
CASSLDRSPLHF	TGTGCCAGCAGCTTAGATAGGTCACCCCTCCACTTT	-	TRBV7-2	TRBJ1-6	-
CSARVPNTAYEQYF	TGCAGTGCTAGAGTACCTAACACGGCTTACGAGCAGTACTTC	few	TRBV20-1	TRBJ2-7	-
CASSWVSSGSHEQYF	TGTGCCAGCAGTTGGGTGTCTAGCGGGAGCCACGAGCAGTACTTC	many	TRBV7-9	TRBJ2-7	TRBD2
CSARESSVGEQFF	TGCAGTGCTAGGGAGTCTAGCGTTGGTGAGCAGTTCTTC	-	TRBV20-1	TRBJ2-1	-
CASSIGRGHTEAFF	TGTGCCAGCAGCATTGGCAGGGGGCACACTGAAGCTTTCTTT	many	TRBV7-2	TRBJ1-1	TRBD1
CASASGTSATDTQYF	TGTGCCAGCGCCTCCGGGACTAGCGCCACAGATACGCAGTATTTT	-	TRBV28	TRBJ2-3	TRBD2
CASSTRDRLGTEAFF	TGCGCCAGCAGCACCCGGGACCGGTTGGGCACTGAAGCTTTCTTT	many	TRBV5-1	TRBJ1-1	-
CSAIDTATDTQYF	TGCAGTGCAATTGACACAGCAACAGATACGCAGTATTTT	-	TRBV20-1	TRBJ2-3	-
CSARGYRTGANVLTF	TGCAGTGCTAGAGGGTATAGAACTGGGGCCAACGTCCTGACTTTC	many	TRBV20-1	TRBJ2-6	-
CASSYIGPAAETQYF	TGTGCCAGCAGTTACATCGGCCCGGCGGCAGAGACCCAGTACTTC	once	TRBV6-5	TRBJ2-5	-
CASSQEGVRGWRETQYF	TGCGCCAGCAGCCAAGAGGGGGTCAGGGGATGGAGGGAGACCCAGTACTTC	few	TRBV4-1	TRBJ2-5	-
CASSLTGEPYEQYF	TGTGCCAGCAGCTTAACGGGAGAACCCTACGAGCAGTACTTC	-	TRBV11-1	TRBJ2-7	-
CASSLKAGRPPTGELFF	TGTGCCAGCAGCTTAAAGGCCGGGAGGCCACCAACCGGGGAGCTGTTTTTT	many	TRBV7-3	TRBJ2-2	TRBD2
CASSKGGVQGPNPYNEQFF	TGTGCCAGCAGCAAAGGTGGGGTACAGGGGCCGAACCCCTACAATGAGCAGTTCTTC	few	TRBV21-1	TRBJ2-1	-
CASTDRPGVSNQPQHF	TGTGCCAGCACCGATCGCCCCGGGGTTAGCAATCAGCCCCAGCATTTT	few	TRBV27	TRBJ1-5	-